A single sample is the source of the 18 T cell receptor beta chains below, sequenced in a study of a mutant IDH1 vaccine in newly diagnosed glioma. Profiling relied on immunoSEQ multiplex PCR, and the TCRdb table lists in-frame clones only, not all of them. The sample records tens of thousands of clones, roughly four fifths being singletons. These receptors are not linked to any known antigen. Specified time point: week 47, end of study. The vaccine gave 300 ug of a 20-mer mutant IDH1 peptide subcutaneously per dose. The sequencing used PBMCs, collected from a glioma patient whose treatment included an IDH1 peptide vaccine. These receptors were collected from a man aged 40-49 years with glioma.

A note on this clone: Additional DNA sequences in this sample encode the identical CDR3. The chain joins TRBV6-1 to TRBJ2-5; 11 positions match TRBD2. Trimming took 2 bases from V and 1 from J; bases not matched to a gene: 0. This CDR3 has 15 amino acids. Looked up from germline, CDR1 is MNHNS and CDR2 is SASEGT. The CDR3 protein is CASSELAGGQETQYF. The CDR3 DNA is TGTGCCAGCAGTGAACTAGCGGGGGGCCAAGAGACCCAGTACTTC.

The count of this clone is one. This chain connects TRBV27 to TRBJ2-1, with 8 bases identical to TRBD2. CDR1 and CDR2 (germline): MNHEY, SMNVEV (reference sequence). This CDR3 region has 10 residues. The CDR3 DNA follows: TGTCTGAGCGGGAGATATGAGCAGTTCTTC. It translates to CLSGRYEQFF.

This clone was detected only a few times. The chain recombines TRBV4-3 with TRBJ2-3; D not certain. The CDR3 length is 14 residues. V lost 0 bases to trimming and J lost 3 bases, with 7 bases between them. Germline V gives CDR1 LGHNA, CDR2 YSLEER. The CDR3 reads CASSQDRKTDTQYF. The CDR3 coding sequence is TGCGCCAGCAGCCAAGATCGCAAGACAGATACGCAGTATTTT.

V and J are TRBV30 and TRBJ1-3; weak D call: TRBD1 (5 bases). This CDR3 has 18 amino acids. V was trimmed by 0 bases and J by 0 bases, leaving 18 bases between them. Per germline, CDR1 GTSNPN and CDR2 SVGIG (reference sequence). CDR3 sequence: CAWSVLGAGLLSGNTIYF. The DNA of the CDR3 is TGTGCCTGGAGTGTACTGGGAGCGGGACTGCTCTCTGGAAACACCATATATTTT.

V and J are TRBV7-9 and TRBJ2-7; maybe TRBD1 (5 bases). The germline CDR1 and CDR2 sequences are SEHNR and FQNEAQ (reference sequence). The CDR3 length is 14 residues. V was cut by 4 bases and J by 4 bases, with 14 bases left in between. CDR3 coding DNA: TGTGCCAGCAGCTCCTCGACGAAGGGGTACGAGCAGTACTTC. This gives the protein CASSSSTKGYEQYF.

Concerning this clone: An end of the junction differs from the germline gene, which may be a read error. The chain links TRBV11-2 to TRBJ1-2; no reliable D call. CDR3 size: 13 residues. Germline V lookup: CDR1 SGHAT, CDR2 FQNNGV. The CDR3, as DNA: TGTGCCAGCAGCTTAGATATTGGCTATGGCTGCACCTTC. It translates to CASSLDIGYGCTF.

V usage is TRBV7-9 and J usage is TRBJ2-5; the match to TRBD1 covers 11 bases. The CDR3 totals 15 residues. Germline V gives CDR1 SEHNR, CDR2 FQNEAQ (reference sequence). V was clipped by 5 bases and J by 5 bases; unmatched bases: 7. The chain's CDR3 is CASSRGQGVWETQYF. For the CDR3, the DNA is TGTGCCAGCAGCCGGGGACAGGGGGTATGGGAGACCCAGTACTTC. Together with reference TRBV7-9 and TRBJ2-5, the CDR3 gives the full variable domain: DTGVSQNPRHKITKRGQNVTFRCDPISEHNRLYWYRQTLGQGPEFLTYFQNEAQLEKSRLLSDRFSAERPKGSFSTLEIQRTEQGDSAMYLCASSRGQGVWETQYFGPGTRLLVL.

The gene calls are TRBV4-3 and TRBJ2-1; D is undetermined. V shed 0 bases and J shed 0 bases, with 6 bases lying between them. This CDR3 has 15 residues. Looked up from germline, CDR1 is LGHNA and CDR2 is YSLEER. The DNA for the CDR3 is TGCGCCAGCAGCCAAGATTCCACCTCCTACAATGAGCAGTTCTTC. Translated: CASSQDSTSYNEQFF.

This clone has only one observation. This rearrangement joins TRBV9 to TRBJ2-1, with D hard to call. This CDR3 comprises 14 residues. Per the germline V gene, CDR1 is SGDLS and CDR2 is YYNGEE. Trimming took off 0 bases at V and 1 base at J, with 5 bases between the two ends. CDR3 DNA sequence: TGTGCCAGCAGCGTAGACGGGTCCTACAATGAGCAGTTCTTC. Its protein is CASSVDGSYNEQFF.

V usage is TRBV12-5 and J usage is TRBJ1-1; the D gene is possibly TRBD1 (5 bases). The CDR3 loop spans 15 amino acids. Per the germline V gene, CDR1 is LGHNT and CDR2 is FRNRAP. The ends were cut back, 5 bases at V and 3 bases at J, with 16 bases in the middle. The CDR3 DNA follows: TGTGCTAGTGGTACCGCCGGGGGAAAGTACACTGAAGCTTTCTTT. Its protein product is CASGTAGGKYTEAFF.

By share of the sample, this clone is medium-sized (0.01 to 0.1%). This chain connects TRBV28 to TRBJ1-2; D unresolved. The CDR3 length is 12 residues. The germline CDR1 and CDR2 sequences are MDHEN and SYDVKM. V dropped 7 bases and J dropped 1 base, with 7 bases sitting between them. For the CDR3, the DNA is TGTGCCAGCAATTCGGTTAACTATGGCTACACCTTC. It specifies CASNSVNYGYTF.

The CDR3 protein is CASSYSNRAYGYTF. DNA of the CDR3: TGTGCCAGCAGTTACTCAAACAGGGCCTATGGCTACACCTTC. V gene TRBV6-5 combines with J gene TRBJ1-2, with D tentatively TRBD1 (6 bases). The CDR3 is 14 residues long. Trimming left V 0 bases short and J 4 bases short, with 9 bases between. Germline lookup yields CDR1 MNHEY and CDR2 SVGAGI.

V is TRBV28 and J is TRBJ2-7, with D perhaps assigned TRBD1 or TRBD2 (5 bases each). The CDR3 contains 12 residues. V lost 8 bases and J 7 bases, leaving 15 bases between the germline ends. Germline V lookup: CDR1 MDHEN, CDR2 SYDVKM. Here the CDR3 reads CASGLGGWEQYF. CDR3 nucleotide sequence: TGTGCCAGCGGGCTTGGGGGATGGGAGCAGTACTTC.

CDR3 nucleotides: TGCGCCAGCAGCGTGACAGGGAGCTCCTATAATTCACCCCTCCACTTT. Translating it yields CASSVTGSSYNSPLHF. V gene TRBV5-1 combines with J gene TRBJ1-6, with 7 bases matching TRBD1. CDR3 length: 16 residues. The V segment lost 4 bases and the J segment 0 bases; nucleotides outside the gene matches: 4. Per the germline V gene, CDR1 is SGHRS and CDR2 is YFSETQ.

The genes are TRBV6-4 and TRBJ2-3; D is possibly TRBD1 or TRBD2 (6 bases each). Germline CDR1 MRHNA, CDR2 SNTAGT. The length of the CDR3 is 14 residues. Trimming pared 2 bases from V and 2 bases from J, leaving 8 bases between. The CDR3 coding sequence is TGTGCCAGCAGTGACGGGGGGCCCACAGATACGCAGTATTTT. It translates to CASSDGGPTDTQYF.

This clone was picked up one time. This chain links TRBV10-3 with TRBJ1-2; tentatively, D is TRBD1 (6 bases). The ends were cut back, 3 bases at V and 4 bases at J, with 12 bases in the middle. CDR3 length: 14 residues. Germline V gene data show CDR1 as ENHRY and CDR2 as SYGVKD. CDR3 in DNA: TGTGCCATCAGTGAACCCGGGACACTCTATGGCTACACCTTC. This sequence encodes CAISEPGTLYGYTF.

The chain links TRBV5-1 to TRBJ1-2; maybe TRBD1 (5 bases). V gave up 4 bases and J gave up 6 bases, with 16 bases separating them. The CDR3 contains 14 residues. Per the germline V gene, CDR1 is SGHRS and CDR2 is YFSETQ. The CDR3 coding sequence is TGCGCCAGCAGCATTGGGGACGGGCTAGATGGCTACACCTTC. This gives the protein CASSIGDGLDGYTF.

The chain recombines TRBV27 with TRBJ2-7; TRBD1 matches 7 bases. CDR3 size: 15 residues. V lost 5 bases and J lost 2; bases outside the gene matches: 9. Germline V gene lookup returns CDR1 MNHEY and CDR2 SMNVEV (reference sequence). The CDR3 region has the DNA TGTGCCAGCAGTATAAACAGGGGTCCTCCCTACGAGCAGTACTTC. It codes for CASSINRGPPYEQYF.